Following are 27 T cell receptor beta chains from one sample sequenced in a study of blood T cell repertoires in COVID-19. The repertoire was sequenced with immunoSEQ multiplex PCR; TCRdb's copy has only in-frame clones and lacks some. The data show hundreds of thousands of clones, with about nine tenths seen just once and approximately 7% held by the top ten. What was sequenced was peripheral blood. These receptors were taken from a woman aged 25 to 39 who had recovered from COVID-19.

V gene TRBV9 combines with J gene TRBJ1-6; the match to TRBD1 covers 8 bases. The CDR3 extends over 19 amino acids. CDR1 and CDR2 (germline): SGDLS, YYNGEE. The J segment lost 0 bases and the V segment lost 0 bases, leaving 8 bases of the junction unmatched. The CDR3 sequence is CASSVEDREWGSYNSPLHF. In DNA, the CDR3 is TGTGCCAGCAGCGTAGAGGACAGGGAGTGGGGCTCCTATAATTCACCCCTCCACTTT. The entire variable domain, with the rest obtained from reference TRBV9 and TRBJ1-6, is as follows: DSGVTQTPKHLITATGQRVTLRCSPRSGDLSVYWYQQSLDQGLQFLIQYYNGEERAKGNILERFSAQQFPDLHSELNLSSLELGDSALYFCASSVEDREWGSYNSPLHFGNGTRLTVT.

V gene TRBV2 combines with J gene TRBJ2-1, with a possible D match to TRBD1 (8 bases). Germline CDR1 is SNHLY and CDR2 is FYNNEI. V was cut by 5 bases and J by 9 bases, with 14 bases left in between. There are 13 residues in the CDR3. CDR3 DNA: TGTGCCAGCAGTCGGACAGGGAGGGGTGAGCAGTTCTTC. This translates into CASSRTGRGEQFF.

The V gene is TRBV15, the J gene TRBJ1-5, with 7 bases matching TRBD1. The CDR3 totals 14 residues. V lost 5 bases to trimming and J lost 4 bases; unmatched junction nucleotides: 5. Germline V gives CDR1 LNHNV, CDR2 YYDKDF (reference sequence). CDR3 DNA sequence: TGTGCCACCAGCCCAAACAGGGGAAATCAGCCCCAGCATTTT. This translates into CATSPNRGNQPQHF.

CDR3 protein: CSAGSSYEQYF. Written as DNA, the CDR3 is TGCAGTGCGGGCAGCTCCTACGAGCAGTACTTC. This chain joins TRBV20-1 and TRBJ2-7, with D unresolved. CDR1 DFQATT and CDR2 SNEGSKA come from the germline V gene (reference sequence). This CDR3 contains 11 residues. The V and J ends lost 6 bases and 0 bases respectively, with 6 bases between them.

This clone was detected only a few times. The chain carries TRBV19 and TRBJ2-1; D might be TRBD2 (6 bases). CDR3 length: 14 amino acids. V lost 7 bases, J lost 3 bases, and 13 bases lay in between. In germline, CDR1 is LNHDA, CDR2 SQIVND (reference sequence). The CDR3 sequence is CASKLAPDYNEQFF. The CDR3 DNA reads as TGTGCCAGTAAACTAGCTCCAGACTACAATGAGCAGTTCTTC. The full variable domain, its missing parts supplied by reference TRBV19 and TRBJ2-1, is DGGITQSPKYLFRKEGQNVTLSCEQNLNHDAMYWYRQDPGQGLRLIYYSQIVNDFQKGDIAEGYSVSREKKESFPLTVTSAQKNPTAFYLCASKLAPDYNEQFFGPGTRLTVL.

V gene TRBV2 combines with J gene TRBJ1-4; the D is unclear. V lost 8 bases to trimming and J lost 2 bases, with 24 bases between them. CDR3 length equals 18 residues. Germline CDR1 SNHLY, CDR2 FYNNEI. The CDR3 nucleotides are TGTGCCAGCGCTTTCGAAAACAGTGGGTCGGCTACTAATGAAAAACTGTTTTTT. It codes for CASAFENSGSATNEKLFF.

CDR3 sequence reads: CATSDSGIAGGLETQYF. The CDR3 DNA reads TGTGCCACCAGTGATTCCGGTATAGCGGGGGGCCTAGAGACCCAGTACTTC. This chain links TRBV24-1 with TRBJ2-5; 10 nucleotides agree with TRBD2. Germline assignment: CDR1 KGHDR and CDR2 SFDVKD. The CDR3 consists of 17 residues. V was pared by 2 bases and J by 4 bases, with 9 bases of the junction left unmatched.

This clone was found a few times. The V and J genes are TRBV6-6 and TRBJ2-5; a weak D match, TRBD1 (5 bases). The length of the CDR3 is 14 residues. Germline V gene sequence: CDR1 MNHNY, CDR2 SVGAGI (reference sequence). The V gene lost 2 bases and the J gene lost 1 base, with 8 bases spanning the gap. The CDR3 is CASSYPDSQETQYF. The CDR3 DNA reads as TGTGCCAGCAGTTACCCAGACAGCCAAGAGACCCAGTACTTC.

This sequence joins TRBV2 and TRBJ1-2; maybe TRBD1 (5 bases). V dropped 3 bases and J dropped 0 bases, with 8 bases sitting between them. Germline CDR1 SNHLY, CDR2 FYNNEI. The CDR3 sequence is 14 residues long. CDR3 in amino acids: CASSEIRANYGYTF. The CDR3, as DNA: TGTGCCAGCAGTGAGATCAGGGCTAACTATGGCTACACCTTC.

The rearrangement links TRBV2 to TRBJ1-3; possible D gene TRBD1, 5 bases. The CDR3 covers 15 residues. Trimming stripped 3 bases from V and 4 bases from J, with 13 bases between. Germline assignment: CDR1 SNHLY and CDR2 FYNNEI. Here the CDR3 DNA reads TGTGCCAGCAGTGAGGCTTGGGGCGCAGGAAACACCATATATTTT. Its translation: CASSEAWGAGNTIYF.

The rearrangement joins TRBV28 to TRBJ1-6; D possibly corresponds to TRBD1 (6 bases). The CDR3 runs 14 residues. Per the germline V gene, CDR1 is MDHEN and CDR2 is SYDVKM. Deletions cut 5 bases from V and 9 bases from J, with 14 bases between. The CDR3 reads CASSRGGAGSPLHF. In nucleotides, the CDR3 is TGTGCCAGCAGTCGAGGGGGGGCTGGTTCACCCCTCCACTTT.

The CDR3 reads CASSLFPGDTEAFF. CDR3 DNA sequence: TGCGCCAGCAGCTTGTTCCCAGGGGACACTGAAGCTTTCTTT. V and J are TRBV5-1 and TRBJ1-1, with D possibly TRBD1 on 6 matching bases. CDR3 length: 14 residues. Germline-derived CDR1 and CDR2 are SGHRS and YFSETQ. The ends were cut back, 1 base at V and 3 bases at J, with 10 bases in the middle.

J is TRBJ1-2 and V is TRBV2; D call uncertain. Trimming took 1 base from V and 3 from J, leaving 6 bases between them. This CDR3 is built from 13 residues. Germline CDR1 SNHLY, CDR2 FYNNEI. CDR3 in amino acids: CASSEGPDYGYTF. Here the CDR3 DNA reads TGTGCCAGCAGTGAAGGGCCCGACTATGGCTACACCTTC.

V and J are TRBV9 and TRBJ1-3; possible D gene TRBD1, 5 bases. This CDR3 comprises 16 residues. CDR1 is SGDLS, CDR2 YYNGEE, per germline. Trimming left V 3 bases short and J 4 bases short, with 17 bases between. For the CDR3, the DNA is TGTGCCAGCAGCGCGCGACCTCAGGGAATCGGAAACACCATATATTTT. Translated: CASSARPQGIGNTIYF.

The V and J genes are TRBV29-1 and TRBJ2-1; 7 bases agree with TRBD2. The V segment lost 0 bases and the J segment 3 bases; nucleotides outside the gene matches: 5. From germline, CDR1 is SQVTM and CDR2 ANQGSEA. CDR3 length equals 15 residues. In nucleotides, the CDR3 is TGCAGCGTTGAAGATGGGGGGGTACGCTACAATGAGCAGTTCTTC. This gives the protein CSVEDGGVRYNEQFF.

This clone was recorded only once. The V and J genes are TRBV7-9 and TRBJ2-5; D gene unclear. Trimming left V 10 bases short and J 5 bases short, with 11 bases between. The germline gives CDR1 SEHNR, CDR2 FQNEAQ (reference sequence). The CDR3 loop spans 11 amino acids. CDR3 protein: CAIRGGETQYF. CDR3 DNA sequence: TGTGCCATACGCGGTGGGGAGACCCAGTACTTC.

The V gene is TRBV6-6, the J gene TRBJ2-3; 9 nucleotides match TRBD2. The CDR3 consists of 15 residues. Trimming cost V 5 bases and J 4 bases; bases outside gene matches: 7. Germline V gene data show CDR1 as MNHNY and CDR2 as SVGAGI (reference sequence). CDR3 residues: CASSDGGGAPDTQYF. Here the CDR3 DNA reads TGTGCCAGCAGTGATGGCGGGGGGGCCCCAGATACGCAGTATTTT.

This clone was recorded once. The V gene is TRBV7-3, the J gene TRBJ2-1, with 8 nucleotides matching TRBD1. V shed 2 bases, J shed 4 bases, and the junction held 4 bases outside the gene matches. Germline CDR1 is SGHTA and CDR2 is FQGTGA. The CDR3 spans 15 residues. CDR3 region: CASSLDRGRYNEQFF. For the CDR3, the DNA is TGTGCCAGCAGCTTAGACAGGGGTAGGTACAATGAGCAGTTCTTC.

The chain recombines TRBV9 with TRBJ2-1; TRBD2 agrees at 12 bases. The CDR3 totals 19 residues. CDR1 and CDR2 from the germline V gene are SGDLS and YYNGEE. Trimming took 4 bases from V and 0 from J; bases not matched to a gene: 11. The CDR3 DNA sequence: TGTGCCAGCAGCCCCCGGCCACTAGCGGGGGGTGGCTCCTACAATGAGCAGTTCTTC. Amino acids: CASSPRPLAGGGSYNEQFF. Filled out from reference TRBV9 and TRBJ2-1, the complete variable domain reads DSGVTQTPKHLITATGQRVTLRCSPRSGDLSVYWYQQSLDQGLQFLIQYYNGEERAKGNILERFSAQQFPDLHSELNLSSLELGDSALYFCASSPRPLAGGGSYNEQFFGPGTRLTVL.

The chain carries TRBV3-1 (or the pseudogene TRBV3-2) and TRBJ2-5; 9 bases fit TRBD1. Germline values: CDR1 LGHDT, CDR2 YNNKEL (reference sequence). The CDR3 is 16 amino acids. V gave up 4 bases and J gave up 7 bases; unmatched junction bases: 13. The CDR3 DNA is TGTGCCAGCAGCCCTAGGAGGACAGGGGCCCTGGGGACCCAGTACTTC. Amino acid sequence: CASSPRRTGALGTQYF.

The rearrangement joins TRBV19 to TRBJ2-5; D is uncertain. The CDR3 has 13 amino acids. V was clipped by 10 bases and J by 1 base, with 13 bases between them. Germline values: CDR1 LNHDA, CDR2 SQIVND (reference sequence). CDR3 amino acids: CATRKRAQETQYF. In nucleotides, the CDR3 is TGTGCCACTAGGAAGCGCGCCCAAGAGACCCAGTACTTC.

CDR3 sequence reads: CASSHSLAGGKQFF. The DNA for the CDR3 is TGCGCCAGCAGCCACTCTCTAGCGGGGGGCAAGCAGTTCTTC. This chain connects TRBV4-1 to TRBJ2-1, with 11 bases matching TRBD2. The junction had 6 bases not matched to a gene; V was cut back by 3 bases and J by 11 bases. The CDR3 spans 14 residues. Germline-derived CDR1 and CDR2 are MGHRA and YSYEKL.

The chain links TRBV11-3 to TRBJ2-5; D is possibly TRBD2 (5 bases). CDR1 is SGHNT and CDR2 is YENEEA in the germline V gene. This CDR3 comprises 13 residues. V lost 2 bases and J 5 bases, leaving 9 bases between the germline ends. CDR3: CASSLSPGETQYF. DNA for the CDR3: TGTGCCAGCAGCTTAAGCCCGGGGGAGACCCAGTACTTC.

This chain links TRBV5-4 with TRBJ2-7; D might be TRBD2 (7 bases). Trimming removed 3 bases at V and 6 bases at J, with 22 bases between. The CDR3 covers 16 residues. From germline, CDR1 is SGHNT and CDR2 YYREEE (reference sequence). This CDR3 reads CASSSGLEGGESEQYF. DNA of the CDR3: TGTGCCAGCAGCTCAGGCCTGGAGGGGGGGGAATCCGAGCAGTACTTC.

This clone was seen only a few times. V is TRBV7-8 and J is TRBJ2-7; 9 nucleotides line up with TRBD1. The CDR3 has 16 amino acids. V lost 5 bases and J lost 2; bases outside the gene matches: 10. CDR1 is SGHVS, CDR2 FQNEAQ, per germline. CDR3 residues: CASSPQGALRTYEQYF. The CDR3 bases are TGTGCCAGCAGCCCACAGGGGGCGCTTAGGACCTACGAGCAGTACTTC.

The CDR3 DNA sequence: TGTGCCATCAGCGCAGGACAGGGTCGTGGTGGTGAGCAGTTCTTC. Translation gives CAISAGQGRGGEQFF. J is TRBJ2-1 and V is TRBV10-3; 8 bases align to TRBD1. Looked up from germline, CDR1 is ENHRY and CDR2 is SYGVKD. This CDR3 is 15 amino acids long. V lost 6 bases to trimming and J lost 9 bases; unmatched junction nucleotides: 13.

The rearrangement links TRBV28 to TRBJ2-7; 10 bases agree with TRBD2. This CDR3 comprises 14 residues. The V gene end was trimmed by 6 bases and the J gene end by 2 bases; junction bases not matched to a gene: 4. Looked up from germline, CDR1 is MDHEN and CDR2 is SYDVKM. Here the CDR3 DNA reads TGTGCCAGCAGCGTACTAGCGGGGACCTACGAGCAGTACTTC. Its translation is CASSVLAGTYEQYF.